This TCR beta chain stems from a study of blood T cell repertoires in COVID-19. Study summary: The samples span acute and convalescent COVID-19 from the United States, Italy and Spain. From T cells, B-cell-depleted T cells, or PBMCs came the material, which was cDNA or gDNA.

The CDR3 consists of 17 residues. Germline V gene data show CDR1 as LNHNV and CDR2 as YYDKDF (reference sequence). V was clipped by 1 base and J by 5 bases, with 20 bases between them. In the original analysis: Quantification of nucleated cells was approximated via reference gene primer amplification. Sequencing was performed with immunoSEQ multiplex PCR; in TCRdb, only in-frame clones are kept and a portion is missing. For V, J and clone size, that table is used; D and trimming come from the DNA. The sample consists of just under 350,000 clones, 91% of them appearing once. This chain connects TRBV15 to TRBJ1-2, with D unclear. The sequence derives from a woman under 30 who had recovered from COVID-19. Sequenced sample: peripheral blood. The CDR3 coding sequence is TGTGCCACCAGCAGAGGAGGGTCCCCTGCGGACCATTATGGCTACACCTTC. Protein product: CATSRGGSPADHYGYTF.